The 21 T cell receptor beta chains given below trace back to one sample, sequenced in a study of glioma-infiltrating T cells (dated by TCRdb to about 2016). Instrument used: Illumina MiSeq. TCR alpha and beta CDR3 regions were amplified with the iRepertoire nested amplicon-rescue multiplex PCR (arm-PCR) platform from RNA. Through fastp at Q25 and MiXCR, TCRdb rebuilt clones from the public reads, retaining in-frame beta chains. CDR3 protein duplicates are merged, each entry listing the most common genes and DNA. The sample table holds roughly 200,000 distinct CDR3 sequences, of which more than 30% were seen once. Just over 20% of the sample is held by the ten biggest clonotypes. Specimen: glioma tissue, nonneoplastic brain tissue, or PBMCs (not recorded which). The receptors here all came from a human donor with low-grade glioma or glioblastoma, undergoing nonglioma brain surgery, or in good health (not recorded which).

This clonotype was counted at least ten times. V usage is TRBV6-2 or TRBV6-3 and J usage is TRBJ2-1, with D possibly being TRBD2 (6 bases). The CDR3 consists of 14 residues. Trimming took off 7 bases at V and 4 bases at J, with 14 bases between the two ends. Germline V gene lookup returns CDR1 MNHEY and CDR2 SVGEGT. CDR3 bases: TGTGCCAGCAACCCCCGGCGGGGATACAATGAGCAGTTCTTC. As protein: CASNPRRGYNEQFF.

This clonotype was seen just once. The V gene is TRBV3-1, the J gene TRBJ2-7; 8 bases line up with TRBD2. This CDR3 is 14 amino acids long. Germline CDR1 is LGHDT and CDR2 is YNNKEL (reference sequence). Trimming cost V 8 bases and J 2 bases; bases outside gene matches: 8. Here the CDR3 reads CASGKLAVPYEQYF. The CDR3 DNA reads TGTGCCAGCGGCAAACTAGCGGTTCCCTACGAGCAGTACTTC.

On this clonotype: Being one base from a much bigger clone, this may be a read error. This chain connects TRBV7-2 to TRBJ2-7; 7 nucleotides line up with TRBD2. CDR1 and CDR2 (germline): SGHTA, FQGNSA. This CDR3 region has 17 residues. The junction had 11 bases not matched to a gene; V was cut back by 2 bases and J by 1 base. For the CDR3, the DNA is TGTGCCAGCAGCTTAATGGCTAGCGGAATGAGATCCTACGAGCAGTACTTC. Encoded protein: CASSLMASGMRSYEQYF. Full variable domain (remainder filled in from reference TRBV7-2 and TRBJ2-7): GAGVSQSPSNKVTEKGKDVELRCDPISGHTALYWYRQSLGQGLEFLIYFQGNSAPDKSGLPSDRFSAERTGGSVSTLTIQRTQQEDSAVYLCASSLMASGMRSYEQYFGPGTRLTVT.

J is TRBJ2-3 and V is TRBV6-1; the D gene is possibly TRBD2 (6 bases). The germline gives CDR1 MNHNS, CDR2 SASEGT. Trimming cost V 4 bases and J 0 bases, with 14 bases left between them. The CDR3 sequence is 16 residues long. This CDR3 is CASSATAGTSTDTQYF. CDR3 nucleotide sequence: TGTGCCAGCAGTGCAACCGCCGGGACTAGCACAGATACGCAGTATTTT.

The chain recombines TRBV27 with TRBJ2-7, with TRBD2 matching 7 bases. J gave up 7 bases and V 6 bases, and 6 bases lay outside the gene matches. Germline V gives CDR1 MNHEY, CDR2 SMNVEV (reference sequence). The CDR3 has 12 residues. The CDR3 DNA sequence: TGTGCCAGCAGAACGGGAGGAGGGGAGCAGTACTTC. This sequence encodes CASRTGGGEQYF.

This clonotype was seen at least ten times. CDR3 in amino acids: CASSDLRQGDSPLHF. In DNA, the CDR3 is TGTGCCAGCAGTGACCTCCGACAGGGAGATTCACCCCTCCACTTT. This chain joins TRBV25-1 and TRBJ1-6; 7 bases are shared with TRBD1. CDR3 size: 15 residues. V gave up 3 bases and J gave up 8 bases; unmatched junction bases: 7. CDR1 and CDR2 (germline): MGHDK, SYGVNS.

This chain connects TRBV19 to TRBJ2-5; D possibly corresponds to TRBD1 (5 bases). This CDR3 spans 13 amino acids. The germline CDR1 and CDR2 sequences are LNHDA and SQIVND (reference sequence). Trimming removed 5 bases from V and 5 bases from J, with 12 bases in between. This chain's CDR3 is CASSPRQGETQYF. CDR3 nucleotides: TGTGCCAGTAGTCCTCGTCAGGGTGAGACCCAGTACTTC.

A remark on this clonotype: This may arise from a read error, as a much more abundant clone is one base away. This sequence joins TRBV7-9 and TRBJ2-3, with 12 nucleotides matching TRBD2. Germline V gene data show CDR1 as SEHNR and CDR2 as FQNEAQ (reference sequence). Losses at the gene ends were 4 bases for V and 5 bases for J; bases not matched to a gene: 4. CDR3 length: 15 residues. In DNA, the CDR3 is TGTGCCAGCAGCTCTGGACTAGCGGGAATAGATACGCAGTATTTT. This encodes CASSSGLAGIDTQYF.

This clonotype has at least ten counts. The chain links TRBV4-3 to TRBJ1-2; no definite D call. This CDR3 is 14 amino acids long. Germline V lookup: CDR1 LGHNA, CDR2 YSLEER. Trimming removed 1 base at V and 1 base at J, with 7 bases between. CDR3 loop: CASSQATVNYGYTF. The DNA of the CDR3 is TGCGCCAGCAGCCAAGCTACAGTTAACTATGGCTACACCTTC.

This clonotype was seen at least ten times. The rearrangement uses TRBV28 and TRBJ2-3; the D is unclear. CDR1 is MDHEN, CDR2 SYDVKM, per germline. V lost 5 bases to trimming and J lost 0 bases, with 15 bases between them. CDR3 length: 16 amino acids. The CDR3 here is CASSVLTVTSTDTQYF. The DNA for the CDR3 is TGTGCCAGCAGTGTTTTGACGGTGACTAGCACAGATACGCAGTATTTT.

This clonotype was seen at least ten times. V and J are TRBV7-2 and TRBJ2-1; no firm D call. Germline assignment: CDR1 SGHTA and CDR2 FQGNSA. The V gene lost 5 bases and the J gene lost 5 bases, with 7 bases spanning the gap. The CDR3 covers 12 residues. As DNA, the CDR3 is TGTGCCAGCAGCATAATAGACAATGAGCAGTTCTTC. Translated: CASSIIDNEQFF.

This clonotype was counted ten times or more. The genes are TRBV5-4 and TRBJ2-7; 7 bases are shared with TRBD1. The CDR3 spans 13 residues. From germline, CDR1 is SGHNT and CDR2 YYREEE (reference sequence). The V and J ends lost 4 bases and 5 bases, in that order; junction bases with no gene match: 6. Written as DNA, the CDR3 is TGTGCCAGCAGCCCTCAGGGGGTGGACGAGCAGTACTTC. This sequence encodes CASSPQGVDEQYF. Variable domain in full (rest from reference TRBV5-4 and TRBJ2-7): ETGVTQSPTHLIKTRGQQVTLRCSSQSGHNTVSWYQQALGQGPQFIFQYYREEENGRGNFPPRFSGLQFPNYSSELNVNALELDDSALYLCASSPQGVDEQYFGPGTRLTVT.

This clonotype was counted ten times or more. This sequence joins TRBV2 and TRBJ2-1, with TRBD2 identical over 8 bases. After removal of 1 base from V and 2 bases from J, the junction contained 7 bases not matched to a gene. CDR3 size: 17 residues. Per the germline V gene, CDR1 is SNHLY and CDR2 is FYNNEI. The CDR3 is CASSEDLAGGAYNEQFF. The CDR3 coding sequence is TGTGCCAGCAGTGAAGATTTGGCGGGAGGTGCCTACAATGAGCAGTTCTTC.

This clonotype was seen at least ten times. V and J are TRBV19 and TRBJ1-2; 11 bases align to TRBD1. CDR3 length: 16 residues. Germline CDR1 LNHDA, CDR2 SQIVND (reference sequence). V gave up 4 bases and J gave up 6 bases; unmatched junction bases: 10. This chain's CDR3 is CASSTRTGGYGDGYTF. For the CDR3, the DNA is TGTGCCAGTAGTACGAGGACAGGGGGCTATGGGGATGGCTACACCTTC.

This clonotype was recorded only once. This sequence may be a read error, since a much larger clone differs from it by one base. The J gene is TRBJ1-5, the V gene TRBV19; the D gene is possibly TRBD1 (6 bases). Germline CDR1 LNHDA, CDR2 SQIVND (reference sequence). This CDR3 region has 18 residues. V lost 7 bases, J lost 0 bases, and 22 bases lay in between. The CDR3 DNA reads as TGTGCCAGTATTATGGGAGTCCGGGACACCTATAGCAATCAGCCCCAGCATTTT. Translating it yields CASIMGVRDTYSNQPQHF.

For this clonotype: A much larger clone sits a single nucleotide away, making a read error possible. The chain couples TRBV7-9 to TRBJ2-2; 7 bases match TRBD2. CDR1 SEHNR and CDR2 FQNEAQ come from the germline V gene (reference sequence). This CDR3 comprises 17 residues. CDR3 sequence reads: CASSPSPSGTTAGVLFF. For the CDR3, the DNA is TGTGCCAGCAGCCCGTCGCCTAGCGGCACGACCGCCGGGGTGCTGTTTTTT.

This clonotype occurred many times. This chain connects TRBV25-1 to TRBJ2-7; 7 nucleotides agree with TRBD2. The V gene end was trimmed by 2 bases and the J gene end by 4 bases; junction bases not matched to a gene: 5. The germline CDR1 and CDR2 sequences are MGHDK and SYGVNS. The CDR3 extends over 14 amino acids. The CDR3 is CASSERASGYEQYF. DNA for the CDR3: TGTGCCAGCAGTGAAAGGGCTAGCGGTTACGAGCAGTACTTC.

The CDR3 sequence: CASIPPGQGVRTQYF. CDR3 sequence (DNA): TGTGCCAGCATTCCCCCGGGACAGGGAGTTAGGACGCAGTATTTT. The chain joins TRBV27 to TRBJ2-3; TRBD1 aligns across 9 bases. Trimming took 7 bases from V and 9 from J; bases not matched to a gene: 14. CDR1 is MNHEY and CDR2 is SMNVEV in the germline V gene (reference sequence). CDR3 length: 15 amino acids.

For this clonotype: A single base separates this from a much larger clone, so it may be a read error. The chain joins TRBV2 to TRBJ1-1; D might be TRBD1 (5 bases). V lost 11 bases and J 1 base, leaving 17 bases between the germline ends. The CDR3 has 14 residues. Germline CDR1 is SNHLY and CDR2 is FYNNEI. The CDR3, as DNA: TGTGCCGGGGGATTCAGGAGTCGGAACACTGAAGCTTTCTTT. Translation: CAGGFRSRNTEAFF.

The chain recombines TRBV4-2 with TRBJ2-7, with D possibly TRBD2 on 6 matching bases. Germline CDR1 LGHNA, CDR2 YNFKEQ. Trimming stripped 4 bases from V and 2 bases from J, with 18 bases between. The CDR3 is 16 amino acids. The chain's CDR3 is CASSPTNSGRAYEQYF. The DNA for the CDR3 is TGTGCCAGCAGCCCGACGAATAGCGGAAGGGCCTACGAGCAGTACTTC.

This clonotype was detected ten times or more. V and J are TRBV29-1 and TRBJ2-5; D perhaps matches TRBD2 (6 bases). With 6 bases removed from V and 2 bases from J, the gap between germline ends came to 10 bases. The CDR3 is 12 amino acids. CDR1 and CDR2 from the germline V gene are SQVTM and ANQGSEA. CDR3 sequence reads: CSVGTQQETQYF. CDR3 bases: TGCAGCGTGGGGACTCAGCAAGAGACCCAGTACTTC. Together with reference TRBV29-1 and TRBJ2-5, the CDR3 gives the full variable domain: SAVISQKPSRDICQRGTSLTIQCQVDSQVTMMFWYRQQPGQSLTLIATANQGSEATYESGFVIDKFPISRPNLTFSTLTVSNMSPEDSSIYLCSVGTQQETQYFGPGTRLLVL.